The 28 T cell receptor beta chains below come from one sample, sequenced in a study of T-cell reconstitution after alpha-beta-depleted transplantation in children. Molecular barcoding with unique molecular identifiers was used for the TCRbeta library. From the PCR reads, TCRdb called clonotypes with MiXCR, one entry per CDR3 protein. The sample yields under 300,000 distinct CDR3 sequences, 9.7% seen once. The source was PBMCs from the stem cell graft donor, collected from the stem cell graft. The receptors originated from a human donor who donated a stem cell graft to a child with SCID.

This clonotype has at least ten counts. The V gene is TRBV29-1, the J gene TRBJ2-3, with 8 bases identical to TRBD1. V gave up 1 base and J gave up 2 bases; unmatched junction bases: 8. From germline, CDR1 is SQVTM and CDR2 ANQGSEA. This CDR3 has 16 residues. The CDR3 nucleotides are TGCAGCGTTGAAGGCCCCCAGGGGGCGGTCACAGATACGCAGTATTTT. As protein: CSVEGPQGAVTDTQYF.

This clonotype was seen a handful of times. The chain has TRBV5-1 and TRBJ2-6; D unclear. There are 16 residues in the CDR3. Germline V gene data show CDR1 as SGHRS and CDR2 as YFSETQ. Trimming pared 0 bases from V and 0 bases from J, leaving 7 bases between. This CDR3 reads CASSLGRSSGANVLTF. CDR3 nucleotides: TGCGCCAGCAGCTTGGGGCGGAGCTCTGGGGCCAACGTCCTGACTTTC. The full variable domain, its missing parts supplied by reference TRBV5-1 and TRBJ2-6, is KAGVTQTPRYLIKTRGQQVTLSCSPISGHRSVSWYQQTPGQGLQFLFEYFSETQRNKGNFPGRFSGRQFSNSRSEMNVSTLELGDSALYLCASSLGRSSGANVLTFGAGSRLTVL.

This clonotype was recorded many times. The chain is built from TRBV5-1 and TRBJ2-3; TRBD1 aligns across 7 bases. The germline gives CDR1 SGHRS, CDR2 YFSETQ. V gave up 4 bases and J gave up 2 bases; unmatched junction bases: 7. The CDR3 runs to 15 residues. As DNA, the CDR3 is TGCGCCAGCAGCCCGACAGGGCGCACCACAGATACGCAGTATTTT. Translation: CASSPTGRTTDTQYF.

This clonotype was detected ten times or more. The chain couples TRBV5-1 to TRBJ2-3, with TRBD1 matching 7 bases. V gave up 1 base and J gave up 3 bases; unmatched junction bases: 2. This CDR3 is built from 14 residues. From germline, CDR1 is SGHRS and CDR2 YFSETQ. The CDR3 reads CASSLYRGTDTQYF. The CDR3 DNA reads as TGCGCCAGCAGCTTGTACAGGGGAACAGATACGCAGTATTTT.

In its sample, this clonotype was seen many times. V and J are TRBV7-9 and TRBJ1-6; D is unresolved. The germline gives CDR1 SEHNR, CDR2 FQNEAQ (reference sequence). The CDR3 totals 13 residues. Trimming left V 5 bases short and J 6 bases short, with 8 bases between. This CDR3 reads CASSRDLNSPLHF. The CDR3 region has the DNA TGTGCCAGCAGCCGGGATCTTAATTCACCCCTCCACTTT.

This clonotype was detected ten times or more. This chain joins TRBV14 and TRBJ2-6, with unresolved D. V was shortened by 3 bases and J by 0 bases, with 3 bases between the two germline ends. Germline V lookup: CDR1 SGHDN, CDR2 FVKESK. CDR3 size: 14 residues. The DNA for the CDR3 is TGTGCCAGCAGCCAGAGCTCTGGGGCCAACGTCCTGACTTTC. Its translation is CASSQSSGANVLTF.

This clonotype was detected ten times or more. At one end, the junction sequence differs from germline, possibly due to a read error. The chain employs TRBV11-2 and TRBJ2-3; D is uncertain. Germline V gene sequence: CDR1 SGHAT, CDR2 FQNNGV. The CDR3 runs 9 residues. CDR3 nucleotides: TGTGCCAGCAGCCACCCGCCGGATTTT. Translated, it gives CASSHPPDF. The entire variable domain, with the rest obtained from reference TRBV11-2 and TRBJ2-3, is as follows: EAGVAQSPRYKIIEKRQSVAFWCNPISGHATLYWYQQILGQGPKLLIQFQNNGVVDDSQLPKDRFSAERLKGVDSTLKIQPAKLEDSAVYLCASSHPPDFGPGTRLTVL.

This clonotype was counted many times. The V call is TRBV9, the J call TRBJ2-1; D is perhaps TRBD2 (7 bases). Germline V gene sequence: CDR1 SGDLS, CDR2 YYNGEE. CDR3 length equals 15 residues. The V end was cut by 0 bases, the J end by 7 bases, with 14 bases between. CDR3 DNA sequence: TGTGCCAGCAGCGTAGGGGGGGGGGCACATAATGAGCAGTTCTTC. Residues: CASSVGGGAHNEQFF.

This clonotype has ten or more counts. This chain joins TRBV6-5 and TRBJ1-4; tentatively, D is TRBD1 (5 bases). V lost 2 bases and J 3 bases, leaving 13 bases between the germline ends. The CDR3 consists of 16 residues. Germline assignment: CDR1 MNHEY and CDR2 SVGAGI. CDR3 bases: TGTGCCAGCAGTTACACCGGGGAGGGGTCTAATGAAAAACTGTTTTTT. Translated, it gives CASSYTGEGSNEKLFF.

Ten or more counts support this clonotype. Here the CDR3 DNA reads TGTGCCAGCAGCTTGATGGGGGTCTATGAGCAGTTCTTC. This sequence encodes CASSLMGVYEQFF. This chain uses TRBV7-9 with TRBJ2-1; TRBD1 or TRBD2 may be the D gene (5 bases each). Germline-derived CDR1 and CDR2 are SEHNR and FQNEAQ (reference sequence). The CDR3 extends over 13 amino acids. Deletions cut 3 bases from V and 8 bases from J, with 11 bases between.

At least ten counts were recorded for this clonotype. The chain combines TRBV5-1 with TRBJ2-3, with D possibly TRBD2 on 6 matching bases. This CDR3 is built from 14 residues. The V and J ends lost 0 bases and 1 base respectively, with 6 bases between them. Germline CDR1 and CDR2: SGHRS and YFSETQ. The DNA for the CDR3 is TGCGCCAGCAGCTTGGGGGAGGGCACAGATACGCAGTATTTT. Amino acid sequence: CASSLGEGTDTQYF.

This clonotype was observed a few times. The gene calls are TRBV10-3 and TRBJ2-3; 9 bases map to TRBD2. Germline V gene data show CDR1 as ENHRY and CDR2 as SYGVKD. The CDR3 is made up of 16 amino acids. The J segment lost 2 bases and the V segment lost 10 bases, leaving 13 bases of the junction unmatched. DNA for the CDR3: TGTGCCACCCTGGAAAGCCTAGCGGGGTACACAGATACGCAGTATTTT. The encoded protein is CATLESLAGYTDTQYF.

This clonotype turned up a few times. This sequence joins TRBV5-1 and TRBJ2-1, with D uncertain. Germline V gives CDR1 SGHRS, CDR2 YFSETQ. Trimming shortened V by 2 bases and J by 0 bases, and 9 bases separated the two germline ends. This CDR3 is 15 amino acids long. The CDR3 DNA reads TGCGCCAGCAGCTTAGACCCCAGCTCCTACAATGAGCAGTTCTTC. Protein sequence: CASSLDPSSYNEQFF.

CDR3 residues: CSVEKESSTEAFF. The CDR3 nucleotides read TGCAGCGTTGAAAAGGAGTCGAGCACTGAAGCTTTCTTT. The chain employs TRBV29-1 and TRBJ1-1; D gene uncertain. The length of the CDR3 is 13 residues. CDR1 is SQVTM, CDR2 ANQGSEA, per germline. Trimming left V 2 bases short and J 4 bases short, with 11 bases between. Based on the CDR3 plus reference TRBV29-1 and TRBJ1-1, the full variable domain is SAVISQKPSRDICQRGTSLTIQCQVDSQVTMMFWYRQQPGQSLTLIATANQGSEATYESGFVIDKFPISRPNLTFSTLTVSNMSPEDSSIYLCSVEKESSTEAFFGQGTRLTVV.

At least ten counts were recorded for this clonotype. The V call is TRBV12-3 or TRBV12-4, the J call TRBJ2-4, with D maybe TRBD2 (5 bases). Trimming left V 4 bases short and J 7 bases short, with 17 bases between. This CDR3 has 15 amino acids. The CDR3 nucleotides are TGTGCCAGCAGTTATTTAGGAGGAGTCGGGAACATTCAGTACTTC. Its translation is CASSYLGGVGNIQYF.

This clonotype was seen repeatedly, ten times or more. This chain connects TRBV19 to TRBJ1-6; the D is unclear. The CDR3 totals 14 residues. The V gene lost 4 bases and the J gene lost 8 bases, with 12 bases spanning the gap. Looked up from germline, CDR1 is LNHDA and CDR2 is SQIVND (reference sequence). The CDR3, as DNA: TGTGCCAGTAGTACCTCCGCAAGGGATTCACCCCTCCACTTT. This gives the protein CASSTSARDSPLHF.

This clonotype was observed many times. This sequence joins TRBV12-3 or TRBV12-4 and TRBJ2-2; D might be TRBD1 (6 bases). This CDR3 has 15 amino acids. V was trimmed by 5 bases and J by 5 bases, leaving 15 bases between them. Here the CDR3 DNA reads TGTGCCAGCAGTCCAAGAGGGGGTGCTACCGGGGAGCTGTTTTTT. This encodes CASSPRGGATGELFF.

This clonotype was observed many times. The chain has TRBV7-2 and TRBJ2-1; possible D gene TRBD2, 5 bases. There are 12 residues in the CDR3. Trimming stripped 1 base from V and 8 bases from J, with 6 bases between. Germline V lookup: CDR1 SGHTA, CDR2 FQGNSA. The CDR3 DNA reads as TGTGCCAGCAGCTTAGGAGGGTATGAGCAGTTCTTC. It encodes CASSLGGYEQFF. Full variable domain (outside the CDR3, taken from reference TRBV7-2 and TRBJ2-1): GAGVSQSPSNKVTEKGKDVELRCDPISGHTALYWYRQSLGQGLEFLIYFQGNSAPDKSGLPSDRFSAERTGGSVSTLTIQRTQQEDSAVYLCASSLGGYEQFFGPGTRLTVL.

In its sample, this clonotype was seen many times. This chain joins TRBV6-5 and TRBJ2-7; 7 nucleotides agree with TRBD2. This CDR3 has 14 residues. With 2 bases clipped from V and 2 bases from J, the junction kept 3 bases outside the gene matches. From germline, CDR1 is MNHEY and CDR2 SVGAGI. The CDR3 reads CASSYGEGPYEQYF. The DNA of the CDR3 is TGTGCCAGCAGTTACGGGGAGGGTCCCTACGAGCAGTACTTC.

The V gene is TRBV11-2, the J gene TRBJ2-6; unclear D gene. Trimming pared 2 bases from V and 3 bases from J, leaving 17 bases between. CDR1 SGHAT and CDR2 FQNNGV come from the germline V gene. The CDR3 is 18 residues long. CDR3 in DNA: TGTGCCAGCAGCTTAAGCTCTCTTGGGGTAAATGGGGCCAACGTCCTGACTTTC. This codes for CASSLSSLGVNGANVLTF.

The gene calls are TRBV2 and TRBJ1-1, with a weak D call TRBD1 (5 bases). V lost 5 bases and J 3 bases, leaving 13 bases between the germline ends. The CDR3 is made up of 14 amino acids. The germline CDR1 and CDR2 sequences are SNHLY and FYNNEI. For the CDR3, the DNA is TGTGCCAGCAGTTCTTCTTGGGGGGACACTGAAGCTTTCTTT. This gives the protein CASSSSWGDTEAFF.

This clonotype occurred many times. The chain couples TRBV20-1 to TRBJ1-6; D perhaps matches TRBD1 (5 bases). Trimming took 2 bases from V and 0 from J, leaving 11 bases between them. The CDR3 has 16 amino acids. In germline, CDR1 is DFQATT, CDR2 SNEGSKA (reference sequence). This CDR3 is CSARKTGTSYNSPLHF. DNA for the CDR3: TGCAGTGCTAGAAAGACCGGGACCTCCTATAATTCACCCCTCCACTTT.

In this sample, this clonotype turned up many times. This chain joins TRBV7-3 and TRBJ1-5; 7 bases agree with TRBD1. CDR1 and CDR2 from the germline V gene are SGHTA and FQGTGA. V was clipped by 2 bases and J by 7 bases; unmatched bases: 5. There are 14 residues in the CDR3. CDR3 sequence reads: CASSLGSGGQPQHF. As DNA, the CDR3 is TGTGCCAGCAGCTTAGGTTCAGGGGGGCAGCCCCAGCATTTT.

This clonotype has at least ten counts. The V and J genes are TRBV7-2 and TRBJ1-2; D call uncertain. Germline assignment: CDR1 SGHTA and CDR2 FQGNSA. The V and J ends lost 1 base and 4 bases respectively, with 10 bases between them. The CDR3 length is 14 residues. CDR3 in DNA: TGTGCCAGCAGCTTAGTCGGGCAGCCCTATGGCTACACCTTC. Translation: CASSLVGQPYGYTF. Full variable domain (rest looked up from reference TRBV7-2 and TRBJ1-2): GAGVSQSPSNKVTEKGKDVELRCDPISGHTALYWYRQSLGQGLEFLIYFQGNSAPDKSGLPSDRFSAERTGGSVSTLTIQRTQQEDSAVYLCASSLVGQPYGYTFGSGTRLTVV.

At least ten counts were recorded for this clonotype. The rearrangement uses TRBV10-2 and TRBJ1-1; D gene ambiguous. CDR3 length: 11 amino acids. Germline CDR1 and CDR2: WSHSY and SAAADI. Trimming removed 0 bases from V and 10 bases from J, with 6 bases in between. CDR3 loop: CASSESLRAFF. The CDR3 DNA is TGCGCCAGCAGTGAGTCCCTGCGAGCTTTCTTT.

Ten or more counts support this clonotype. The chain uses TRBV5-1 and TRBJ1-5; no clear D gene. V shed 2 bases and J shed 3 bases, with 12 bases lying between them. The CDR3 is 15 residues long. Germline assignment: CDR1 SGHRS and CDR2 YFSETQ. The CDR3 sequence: CASSFIPGPNQPQHF. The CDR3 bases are TGCGCCAGCAGCTTTATCCCGGGCCCCAATCAGCCCCAGCATTTT.

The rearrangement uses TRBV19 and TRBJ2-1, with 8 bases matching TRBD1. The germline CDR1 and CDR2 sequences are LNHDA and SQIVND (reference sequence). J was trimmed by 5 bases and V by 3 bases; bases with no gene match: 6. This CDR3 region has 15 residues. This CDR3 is CASSMVDRAHNEQFF. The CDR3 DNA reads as TGTGCCAGTAGTATGGTGGACAGGGCCCACAATGAGCAGTTCTTC.

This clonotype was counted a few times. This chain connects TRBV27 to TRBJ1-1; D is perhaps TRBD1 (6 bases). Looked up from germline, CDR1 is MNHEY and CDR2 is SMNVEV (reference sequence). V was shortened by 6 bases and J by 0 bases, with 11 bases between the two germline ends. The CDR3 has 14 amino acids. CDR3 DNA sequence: TGTGCCAGCAGGTGGGGGACAATGAACACTGAAGCTTTCTTT. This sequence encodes CASRWGTMNTEAFF.